This is a list of T cell receptor beta chains from one sample in a study of blood T cell repertoires in COVID-19. Measured with immunoSEQ multiplex PCR; TCRdb has only the in-frame clones, and not every one. This sample has some 69,000 clones, with nearly 90% found just once. The sample consisted of peripheral blood. Every receptor here comes from a woman aged 45-65 years with active COVID-19. CDR3s include the opening cysteine and the closing phenylalanine or tryptophan. The D gene is left open where the match is weak. Some rows mark clone size as missing; the rest say once, few, many or name a class of expanded clone.

>NA|TRBD2|TRBV18|TRBJ2-7
CASSPGGTFPHF
TGTGCCAGCTCACCGGGGGGGACCTTTCCCCACTTC
>NA|TRBD1|TRBV2|TRBJ2-3
CASRTQGATDTQYF
TGTGCCAGCAGAACGCAGGGGGCGACAGATACGCAGTATTTT
>NA|NA|TRBV6-5|TRBJ2-5
CASSTRETQYF
TGTGCCAGCAGCACCAGAGAGACCCAGTACTTC
>few|NA|TRBV4-2|TRBJ2-7
CASSQEVQGGDEQYF
TGTGCCAGCAGCCAAGAGGTGCAGGGTGGCGACGAGCAGTACTTC
>NA|TRBD2|TRBV19|TRBJ2-2
CASIQGLSASQTGELFF
TGTGCCAGTATCCAGGGACTATCGGCCTCCCAGACCGGGGAGCTGTTTTTT
>NA|TRBD2|TRBV15|TRBJ2-7
CATSSGTIYEQYF
TGTGCCACCAGTTCTGGGACTATCTACGAGCAGTACTTC
>NA|NA|TRBV3-1/TRBV3-2|TRBJ2-3
CASSQAGVGNTQYF
TGTGCCAGCAGCCAAGCGGGAGTGGGTAATACGCAGTATTTT
>NA|TRBD1|TRBV27|TRBJ1-2
CAGGTVSQCLYGYTF
TGTGCCGGAGGGACAGTTAGCCAATGTCTCTATGGCTACACCTTC
>NA|NA|TRBV3-1/TRBV3-2|TRBJ1-1
CASSQAQLNTEAFF
TGTGCCAGCAGCCAAGCCCAGTTGAACACTGAAGCTTTCTTT
>once|TRBD1|TRBV18|TRBJ2-3
CASSPLMTGRATDTQYF
TGTGCCAGCTCACCACTAATGACAGGGCGGGCAACAGATACGCAGTATTTT
>NA|TRBD2|TRBV27|TRBJ2-7
CASRHGTDPSGRISYEQYF
TGTGCCAGCAGACACGGGACAGATCCTAGCGGGAGGATTTCCTACGAGCAGTACTTC
>NA|NA|TRBV25-1|TRBJ1-2
CASSEQNYGYTF
TGTGCCAGCAGTGAACAGAACTATGGCTACACCTTC
>NA|NA|TRBV7-9|TRBJ2-7
CASSRQSNSYEQYF
TGTGCCAGCAGCCGACAGAGTAACTCCTACGAGCAGTACTTC
>NA|TRBD1|TRBV7-3|TRBJ2-7
CASSLDRGSYEQYF
TGTGCCAGCAGCTTAGACAGGGGTTCCTACGAGCAGTACTTC
>NA|NA|TRBV2|TRBJ2-5
CASSDVQGLTQYF
TGTGCCAGCAGCGACGTGCAGGGGTTGACCCAGTACTTC
>NA|TRBD2|TRBV7-2|TRBJ2-3
CASSLDGRATVSTDTQYF
TGTGCCAGCAGCTTAGACGGGAGGGCCACCGTTAGCACAGATACGCAGTATTTT
>NA|TRBD1|TRBV6-5|TRBJ1-6
CASSYSGQGNSPLHF
TGTGCCAGCAGTTACTCGGGACAGGGGAATTCACCCCTCCACTTT
>NA|NA|TRBV29-1|TRBJ2-7
CSVETPQGMDDYEQYF
TGCAGCGTTGAAACACCGCAGGGCATGGATGACTACGAGCAGTACTTC
>NA|TRBD1|TRBV9|TRBJ1-3
CASSVGTGGFGNTIYF
TGTGCCAGCAGCGTTGGGACAGGGGGGTTTGGAAACACCATATATTTT
>NA|TRBD1|TRBV4-1|TRBJ1-1
CASSQGGDREAFF
TGCGCCAGCAGCCAAGGGGGGGACAGAGAAGCTTTCTTT
>NA|NA|TRBV25-1|TRBJ2-3
CASSEGGRDTQYF
TGTGCCAGCAGTGAAGGAGGAAGAGATACGCAGTATTTT
>NA|TRBD2|TRBV7-3|TRBJ2-7
CASSSGLAGDWEQYF
TGTGCCAGCAGCTCAGGACTAGCGGGAGACTGGGAGCAGTACTTC
>NA|TRBD1|TRBV30|TRBJ1-5
CAWSTRDSLYSNQPQHF
TGTGCCTGGAGTACCCGGGACAGCCTTTATAGCAATCAGCCCCAGCATTTT
>NA|TRBD1|TRBV14|TRBJ1-6
CASKSGTGRGNSPLHF
TGTGCCAGCAAATCCGGGACAGGGAGGGGGAATTCACCCCTCCACTTT
>NA|NA|TRBV3-1/TRBV3-2|TRBJ2-1
CASSQVLGGQFF
TGTGCCAGCAGCCAAGTACTAGGTGGGCAGTTCTTC
>NA|TRBD2|TRBV2|TRBJ2-1
CASSATGTRSHNEQFF
TGTGCCAGCAGTGCCACCGGGACTAGGTCGCACAATGAGCAGTTCTTC
>NA|NA|TRBV2|TRBJ1-1
CASRGTNVNTEAFF
TGTGCCAGCAGGGGGACAAATGTGAACACTGAAGCTTTCTTT
>NA|NA|TRBV5-5|TRBJ2-6
CASSLRGTDLSGANVLTF
TGTGCCAGCAGCTTGAGGGGGACGGATCTATCTGGGGCCAACGTCCTGACTTTC
>NA|TRBD2|TRBV7-3|TRBJ2-2
CASSYQGLAGAGELFF
TGTGCCAGCAGCTATCAAGGACTAGCGGGCGCCGGGGAGCTGTTTTTT
>NA|NA|TRBV7-9|TRBJ2-7
CASSPGASYEQYF
TGTGCCAGCAGCCCGGGAGCATCCTACGAGCAGTACTTC
>NA|NA|TRBV27|TRBJ2-1
CASSLLASSYNEQFF
TGTGCCAGCAGTTTATTGGCTAGCTCCTACAATGAGCAGTTCTTC
>NA|NA|TRBV29-1|TRBJ2-3
CSVRDSGTDTQYF
TGCAGCGTTCGCGATAGCGGCACAGATACGCAGTATTTT
>NA|NA|TRBV10-2|TRBJ1-1
CASSETGTEAFF
TGCGCCAGCAGTGAGACGGGCACTGAAGCTTTCTTT
>NA|TRBD2|TRBV29-1|TRBJ2-5
CSVVDMGGETQYF
TGCAGCGTTGTTGACATGGGAGGGGAGACCCAGTACTTC
>NA|TRBD1|TRBV4-1|TRBJ1-6
CASSHRDRGSSYNSPLHF
TGCGCCAGCAGCCACCGAGACAGGGGGAGCTCCTATAATTCACCCCTCCACTTT
>NA|NA|TRBV19|TRBJ2-6
CATTERGANVLTF
TGTGCCACTACCGAGCGTGGGGCCAACGTCCTGACTTTC
>NA|NA|TRBV12-3/TRBV12-4|TRBJ1-1
CGKRRGFGTEAFF
TGTGGCAAAAGGAGGGGATTTGGCACTGAAGCTTTCTTT
>NA|NA|TRBV6-5|TRBJ1-5
CASSSGRVQNQPQHF
TGTGCCAGCAGTTCTGGTCGGGTCCAAAATCAGCCCCAGCATTTT
>many|NA|TRBV18|TRBJ1-2
CASSPPVVVRDGYTF
TGTGCCAGCTCACCACCGGTGGTGGTGAGGGATGGCTACACCTTC
>once|NA|TRBV27|TRBJ1-1
CANPRRGGNEAFF
TGTGCCAACCCCCGAAGGGGGGGAAATGAAGCTTTCTTT
>NA|NA|TRBV18|TRBJ2-2
CASSPRGTGELFF
TGTGCCAGCTCTCCGAGGGGGACCGGGGAGCTGTTTTTT
>NA|NA|TRBV5-6|TRBJ1-3
CASSLDRWDTIYF
TGTGCCAGCAGCTTGGACAGGTGGGACACCATATATTTT
>NA|NA|TRBV7-8|TRBJ2-1
CASSLQRDEQFF
TGTGCCAGCAGCCTTCAACGGGATGAGCAGTTCTTC
>NA|TRBD2|TRBV5-4|TRBJ2-3
CASSLSVVAGGGDTQYF
TGTGCCAGCAGCTTGAGCGTCGTTGCGGGAGGGGGTGATACGCAGTATTTT
>NA|NA|TRBV30|TRBJ2-7
CAWSLSGLEQYF
TGTGCCTGGAGTCTGAGCGGGCTCGAGCAGTACTTC
>NA|NA|TRBV29-1|TRBJ2-2
CSVSQGSTGELFF
TGCAGCGTTTCTCAGGGGAGCACCGGGGAGCTGTTTTTT
>NA|NA|TRBV30|TRBJ1-6
CAWRRQDNSPLHF
TGTGCCTGGAGAAGACAGGATAATTCACCCCTCCACTTT
>NA|TRBD2|TRBV5-1|TRBJ2-3
CASSEAGAGDTQYF
TGCGCCAGCAGCGAAGCGGGAGCGGGGGATACGCAGTATTTT
>NA|TRBD2|TRBV5-1|TRBJ2-7
CASSSGLAGTSYEQYF
TGCGCCAGCAGCTCGGGACTAGCGGGTACCTCCTACGAGCAGTACTTC
>NA|NA|TRBV5-1|TRBJ1-1
CACGLIPGSTEAFF
TGCGCCTGCGGCCTCATACCCGGGTCCACTGAAGCTTTCTTT
>NA|NA|TRBV7-9|TRBJ2-2
CASSLKASGDRTGELFF
TGTGCCAGCAGCTTAAAGGCGTCAGGGGATAGGACCGGGGAGCTGTTTTTT
>once|TRBD2|TRBV2|TRBJ2-2
CASGTSGTHTGELFF
TGTGCCAGCGGGACTAGCGGGACCCACACCGGGGAGCTGTTTTTT
>NA|NA|TRBV7-3|TRBJ1-1
CASSLGGTVNTEAFF
TGTGCCAGCAGCTTGGGGGGTACAGTGAACACTGAAGCTTTCTTT
>once|TRBD2|TRBV18|TRBJ2-7
CASSPSSGGTYEQYF
TGTGCCAGCTCACCATCTAGCGGGGGGACCTACGAGCAGTACTTC